These 15 T cell receptor beta chains were sequenced from one sample in a study of low-dose radiotherapy and immunotherapy resistance in tumors. Both a constant-region primer and a V-primer adapter served to amplify TCRs across roughly 21 PCR cycles. TCRdb itself ran the reads through MiXCR, one entry per CDR3 protein. Found here are approximately 52,000 distinct CDR3 sequences, approximately 33% of them singletons; the top ten hold roughly 8.2%. The time point here: after trial treatment. The treatment is: LDRT plus nivolumab, ipilimumab, low-dose cyclophosphamide and aspirin (RACIN trial). The sequences come from PBMCs, collected after low-dose radiotherapy plus immunotherapy. The origin of the receptors is a male donor with rectosigmoid adenocarcinoma.

About this clonotype: This probably arose from a read error, given a far larger clone one base away. The V call is TRBV6-8, the J call TRBJ1-5; no reliable D call. The V gene lost 5 bases and the J gene lost 9 bases, with 17 bases spanning the gap. There are 14 residues in the CDR3. Germline V gene sequence: CDR1 MNHGY, CDR2 SAAAGT. In DNA form, the CDR3 reads TGTGCCAGCAGTAAAGCGGGAGGGCAGCGGCCCCAGCATTTT. It translates to CASSKAGGQRPQHF.

The rearrangement joins TRBV28 to TRBJ1-6; D perhaps matches TRBD1 (6 bases). The length of the CDR3 is 15 residues. From germline, CDR1 is MDHEN and CDR2 SYDVKM. V shed 5 bases and J shed 7 bases, with 15 bases lying between them. CDR3 residues: CASSGGQPENSPLHF. In nucleotides, the CDR3 is TGTGCCAGCAGTGGCGGACAGCCCGAAAATTCACCCCTCCACTTT. The full variable domain, in which reference TRBV28 and TRBJ1-6 provide the parts outside the CDR3, is DVKVTQSSRYLVKRTGEKVFLECVQDMDHENMFWYRQDPGLGLRLIYFSYDVKMKEKGDIPEGYSVSREKKERFSLILESASTNQTSMYLCASSGGQPENSPLHFGNGTRLTVT.

This clonotype was seen more than once but under ten times. This chain connects TRBV11-2 to TRBJ1-1; no firm D call. V was clipped by 3 bases and J by 1 base, with 6 bases between them. The CDR3 is made up of 13 amino acids. Germline V gene sequence: CDR1 SGHAT, CDR2 FQNNGV. The CDR3 bases are TGTGCCAGCAGCTTCTCCGGGAACACTGAAGCTTTCTTT. This gives the protein CASSFSGNTEAFF.

This clonotype rates as medium-sized. The V and J genes are TRBV28 and TRBJ2-7; 7 positions match TRBD1. Per the germline V gene, CDR1 is MDHEN and CDR2 is SYDVKM. V lost 6 bases and J lost 0; bases outside the gene matches: 5. CDR3 size: 14 residues. Here the CDR3 reads CASRRTGNSYEQYF. The CDR3 nucleotides are TGTGCCAGCAGGAGGACAGGAAACTCCTACGAGCAGTACTTC.

About this clonotype itself: A far larger clone is one nucleotide away, so this likely arose from a read error. The V gene is TRBV12-2, the J gene TRBJ2-7. TRBV12-2 is assigned pseudogene status. The CDR3 extends over 14 amino acids. CDR3 loop: CANSLGSVSNEQYF. As DNA, the CDR3 is TGTGCCAACAGCTTAGGGTCAGTATCCAACGAGCAGTACTTC.

This clonotype was recorded at least ten times. For the CDR3, the DNA is TGTGCCAGCAGCCGCGGGACTTCCTACACAGATACGCAGTATTTT. Encoded protein: CASSRGTSYTDTQYF. The genes are TRBV7-2 and TRBJ2-3; possible D gene TRBD2, 6 bases. Trimming removed 5 bases from V and 2 bases from J, with 14 bases in between. The CDR3 contains 15 residues. Germline CDR1 reads SGHTA; CDR2 reads FQGNSA. Drawing the rest from reference TRBV7-2 and TRBJ2-3, the complete variable domain is GAGVSQSPSNKVTEKGKDVELRCDPISGHTALYWYRQSLGQGLEFLIYFQGNSAPDKSGLPSDRFSAERTGGSVSTLTIQRTQQEDSAVYLCASSRGTSYTDTQYFGPGTRLTVL.

The chain combines TRBV29-1 with TRBJ2-1; D is undetermined. The CDR3 is made up of 12 amino acids. CDR1 and CDR2 (germline): SQVTM, ANQGSEA. Trimming took 4 bases from V and 0 from J, leaving 4 bases between them. CDR3 DNA: TGCAGCGTTGGTGACTCCTACAATGAGCAGTTCTTC. Protein product: CSVGDSYNEQFF.

The chain couples TRBV4-3 to TRBJ2-7; D is perhaps TRBD2 (6 bases). CDR1 LGHNA and CDR2 YSLEER come from the germline V gene. V was shortened by 1 base and J by 3 bases, with 16 bases between the two germline ends. The CDR3 spans 16 residues. CDR3 amino acids: CASSQGRGSGDYEQYF. CDR3 DNA: TGCGCCAGCAGCCAAGGAAGAGGGTCGGGGGACTACGAGCAGTACTTC.

The chain is built from TRBV6-6 and TRBJ2-4, with 11 bases fitting TRBD1. V trimming: 5 bases; J trimming: 1 base; junction bases outside the gene matches: 7. The V gene's germline CDR1 is MNHNY and CDR2 SVGAGI (reference sequence). CDR3 size: 17 residues. The CDR3 bases are TGTGCCAGCAGTCCTAGGACAGGGGGCAATGCCAAAAACATTCAGTACTTC. Amino acid sequence: CASSPRTGGNAKNIQYF.

The chain carries TRBV4-1 and TRBJ1-5, with unresolved D. The germline V gene has CDR1 MGHRA and CDR2 YSYEKL. The CDR3 is made up of 15 amino acids. V lost 1 base, J lost 4 bases, and 11 bases lay in between. The CDR3 DNA is TGCGCCAGCAGCCAAGTGGGAACCAAAAATCAGCCCCAGCATTTT. Translated: CASSQVGTKNQPQHF.

The table lists this clonotype with a few counts. The chain combines TRBV5-1 with TRBJ2-3; TRBD2 might be the D (5 bases). V was pared by 5 bases and J by 4 bases, with 17 bases between. There are 15 residues in the CDR3. Germline assignment: CDR1 SGHRS and CDR2 YFSETQ. CDR3 in amino acids: CASSPVLAQADTQYF. CDR3 nucleotides: TGCGCCAGCAGTCCGGTCCTAGCTCAGGCAGATACGCAGTATTTT. Drawing the rest from reference TRBV5-1 and TRBJ2-3, the complete variable domain is KAGVTQTPRYLIKTRGQQVTLSCSPISGHRSVSWYQQTPGQGLQFLFEYFSETQRNKGNFPGRFSGRQFSNSRSEMNVSTLELGDSALYLCASSPVLAQADTQYFGPGTRLTVL.

This clonotype was seen ten or more times. The J gene is TRBJ1-1, the V gene TRBV14; D ambiguous. This CDR3 has 13 residues. V gave up 8 bases and J gave up 2 bases, with 12 bases separating them. CDR1 is SGHDN and CDR2 is FVKESK in the germline V gene. CDR3 residues: CASADGINTEAFF. The CDR3 DNA sequence: TGTGCCAGCGCTGACGGCATAAACACTGAAGCTTTCTTT. Together with reference TRBV14 and TRBJ1-1, the CDR3 gives the full variable domain: EAGVTQFPSHSVIEKGQTVTLRCDPISGHDNLYWYRRVMGKEIKFLLHFVKESKQDESGMPNNRFLAERTGGTYSTLKVQPAELEDSGVYFCASADGINTEAFFGQGTRLTVV.

As to this clonotype: It may be a read error: a sequence one base away is much more abundant. This chain links TRBV7-2 with TRBJ2-2, with unresolved D. The CDR3 loop spans 13 amino acids. Germline assignment: CDR1 SGHTA and CDR2 FQGNSA. V dropped 9 bases and J dropped 6 bases, with 14 bases sitting between them. CDR3 protein: CARSPYGPGELFF. CDR3 nucleotide sequence: TGTGCCAGAAGCCCCTACGGTCCCGGGGAGCTGTTTTTT.

In its sample, this clonotype was seen many times. The chain joins TRBV12-3 or TRBV12-4 to TRBJ1-1; D unresolved. The CDR3 contains 13 residues. The V end was cut by 7 bases, the J end by 10 bases, with 19 bases between. CDR3 nucleotide sequence: TGTGCCAGCACCGAAACTGGGAAGTCCGCAGCTTTCTTT. Its translation: CASTETGKSAAFF.

This clonotype was seen at least ten times. The genes are TRBV4-3 and TRBJ2-7; TRBD1 matches at 9 bases. The junction had 4 bases not matched to a gene; V was cut back by 3 bases and J by 1 base. The CDR3 spans 15 residues. Germline V gene lookup returns CDR1 LGHNA and CDR2 YSLEER. CDR3 nucleotides: TGCGCCAGCAGCCAGGGGACAGGGAAGTCCTACGAGCAGTACTTC. Its protein product is CASSQGTGKSYEQYF.